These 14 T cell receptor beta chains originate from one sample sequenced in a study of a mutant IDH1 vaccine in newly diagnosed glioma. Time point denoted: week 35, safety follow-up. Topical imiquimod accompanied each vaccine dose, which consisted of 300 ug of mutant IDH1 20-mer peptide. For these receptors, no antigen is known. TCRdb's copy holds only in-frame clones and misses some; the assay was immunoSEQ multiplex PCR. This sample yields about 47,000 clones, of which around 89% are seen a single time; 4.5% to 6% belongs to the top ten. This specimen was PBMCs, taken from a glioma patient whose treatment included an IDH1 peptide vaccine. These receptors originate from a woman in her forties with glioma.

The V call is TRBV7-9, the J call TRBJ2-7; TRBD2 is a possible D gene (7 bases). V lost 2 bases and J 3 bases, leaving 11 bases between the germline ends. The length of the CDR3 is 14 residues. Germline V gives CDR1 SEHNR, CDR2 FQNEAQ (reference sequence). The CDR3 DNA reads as TGTGCCAGCAGCTTAACGGGGGGCCGCTACGAGCAGTACTTC. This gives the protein CASSLTGGRYEQYF.

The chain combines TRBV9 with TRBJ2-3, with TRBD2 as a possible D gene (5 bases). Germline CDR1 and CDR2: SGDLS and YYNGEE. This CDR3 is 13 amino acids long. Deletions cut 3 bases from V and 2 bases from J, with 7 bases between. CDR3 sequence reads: CASSGGNTDTQYF. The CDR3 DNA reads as TGTGCCAGCAGCGGAGGGAACACAGATACGCAGTATTTT.

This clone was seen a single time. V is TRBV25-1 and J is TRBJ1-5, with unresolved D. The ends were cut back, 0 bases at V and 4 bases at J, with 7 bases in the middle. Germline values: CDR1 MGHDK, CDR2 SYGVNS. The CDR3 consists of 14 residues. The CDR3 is CASSEYTANQPQHF. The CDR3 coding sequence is TGTGCCAGCAGTGAATATACGGCTAATCAGCCCCAGCATTTT.

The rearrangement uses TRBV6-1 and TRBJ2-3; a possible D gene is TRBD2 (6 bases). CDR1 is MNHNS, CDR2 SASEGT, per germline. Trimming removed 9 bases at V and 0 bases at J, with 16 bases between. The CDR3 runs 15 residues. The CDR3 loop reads CASRAAGRSTDTQYF. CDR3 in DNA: TGTGCCAGTAGGGCGGCGGGAAGAAGCACAGATACGCAGTATTTT.

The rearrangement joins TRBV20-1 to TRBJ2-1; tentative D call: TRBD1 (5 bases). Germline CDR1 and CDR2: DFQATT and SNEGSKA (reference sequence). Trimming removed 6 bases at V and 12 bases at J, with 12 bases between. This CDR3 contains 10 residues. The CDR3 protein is CSAQGDGQFF. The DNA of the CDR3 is TGCAGTGCCCAGGGTGACGGGCAGTTCTTC.

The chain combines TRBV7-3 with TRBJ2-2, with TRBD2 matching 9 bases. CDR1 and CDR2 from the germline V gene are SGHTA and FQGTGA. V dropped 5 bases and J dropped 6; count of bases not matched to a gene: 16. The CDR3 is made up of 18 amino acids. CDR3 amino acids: CASSPGGSGGTYPGELFF. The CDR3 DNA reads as TGTGCCAGCAGCCCCGGGGGTAGCGGGGGAACATACCCCGGGGAGCTGTTTTTT.

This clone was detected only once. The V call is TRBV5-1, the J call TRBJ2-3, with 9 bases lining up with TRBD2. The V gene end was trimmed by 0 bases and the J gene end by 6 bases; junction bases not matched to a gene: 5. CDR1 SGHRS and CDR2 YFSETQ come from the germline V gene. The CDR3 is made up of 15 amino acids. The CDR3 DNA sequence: TGCGCCAGCAGCTTGGTTGCGGGAGGGCCGGATACGCAGTATTTT. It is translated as CASSLVAGGPDTQYF. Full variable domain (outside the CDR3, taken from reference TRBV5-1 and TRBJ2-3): KAGVTQTPRYLIKTRGQQVTLSCSPISGHRSVSWYQQTPGQGLQFLFEYFSETQRNKGNFPGRFSGRQFSNSRSEMNVSTLELGDSALYLCASSLVAGGPDTQYFGPGTRLTVL.

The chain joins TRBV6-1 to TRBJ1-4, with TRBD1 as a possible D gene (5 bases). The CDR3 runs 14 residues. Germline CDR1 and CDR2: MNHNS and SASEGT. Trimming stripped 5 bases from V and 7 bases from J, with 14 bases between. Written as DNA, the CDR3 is TGTGCCAGCAGTATAGGAGGGGCCGTTGAAAAACTGTTTTTT. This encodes CASSIGGAVEKLFF.

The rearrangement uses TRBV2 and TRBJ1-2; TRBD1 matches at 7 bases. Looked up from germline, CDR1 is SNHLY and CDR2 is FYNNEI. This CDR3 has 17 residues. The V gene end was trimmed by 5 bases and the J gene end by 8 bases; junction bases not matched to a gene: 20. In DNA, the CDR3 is TGTGCCAGCAGTTTTACCAGACAGGGACCGGAGTTGTGGGGCTACACCTTC. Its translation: CASSFTRQGPELWGYTF.

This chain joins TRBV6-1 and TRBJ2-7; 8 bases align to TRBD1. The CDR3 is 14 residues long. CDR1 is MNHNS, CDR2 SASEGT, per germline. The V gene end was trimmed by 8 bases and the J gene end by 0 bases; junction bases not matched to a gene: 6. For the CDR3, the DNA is TGTGCCAGCTTGTGGGACAGGAGCTCCTACGAGCAGTACTTC. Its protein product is CASLWDRSSYEQYF.

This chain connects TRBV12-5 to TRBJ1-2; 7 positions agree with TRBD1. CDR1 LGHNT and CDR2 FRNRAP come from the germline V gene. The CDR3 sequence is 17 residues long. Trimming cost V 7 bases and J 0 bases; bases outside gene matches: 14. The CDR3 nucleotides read TGTGCTAGTGTTCAGGGGGACCTACGGCTACCTAACTATGGCTACACCTTC. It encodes CASVQGDLRLPNYGYTF.

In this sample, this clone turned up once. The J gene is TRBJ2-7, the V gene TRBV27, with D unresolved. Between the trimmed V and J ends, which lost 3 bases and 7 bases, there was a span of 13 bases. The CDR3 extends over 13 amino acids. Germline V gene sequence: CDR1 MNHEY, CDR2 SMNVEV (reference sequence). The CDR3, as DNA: TGTGCCAGCAGTTTCGGACCACCTAGAGAGCAGTACTTC. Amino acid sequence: CASSFGPPREQYF.

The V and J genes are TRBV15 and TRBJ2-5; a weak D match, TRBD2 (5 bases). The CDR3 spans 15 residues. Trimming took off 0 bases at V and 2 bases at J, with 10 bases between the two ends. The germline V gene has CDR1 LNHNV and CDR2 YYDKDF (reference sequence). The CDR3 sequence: CATSRERAAQETQYF. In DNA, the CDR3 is TGTGCCACCAGCAGAGAGCGGGCAGCACAAGAGACCCAGTACTTC.

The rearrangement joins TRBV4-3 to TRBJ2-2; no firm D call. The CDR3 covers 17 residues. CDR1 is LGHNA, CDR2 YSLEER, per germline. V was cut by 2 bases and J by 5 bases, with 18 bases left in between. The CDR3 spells CASSQPLRGSITGELFF. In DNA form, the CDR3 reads TGCGCCAGCAGCCAACCCCTCCGTGGCAGTATTACCGGGGAGCTGTTTTTT.